This record looks at one T cell receptor (beta chain) sequence and its context. No antigen is known for it. The CDR3 is 14 residues long. With 7 bases removed from V and 11 bases from J, the gap between germline ends came to 21 bases. The germline CDR1 and CDR2 sequences are LNHDA and SQIVND (reference sequence). The data were obtained in a study of T cell responses to AZD1222 COVID-19 vaccine. Study-wide points: Reports say nearly half of spike-specific TCRs go after unmutated variant regions. Recipients of two AZD1222 doses showed rising Spike-specific TCR breadth and depth.

Sequencing used immunoSEQ multiplex PCR; TCRdb keeps in-frame clones, though not all of them. Altogether 150,000 to 200,000 clones are present, about 92% being singletons, with the ten largest covering 3.6%. Material: peripheral blood, obtained 28 days after the second dose of the MenACWY control vaccine. This sequence joins TRBV19 and TRBJ1-5; D possibly corresponds to TRBD1 (6 bases). The receptor was derived from an adult who received the MenACWY meningococcal vaccine as a control. The CDR3 region has the DNA TGTGCCAGTATAGGGACATCCCTCGGGCGGGCCCAGCATTTT. This codes for CASIGTSLGRAQHF.